The sequence of this T cell receptor (beta chain) was determined in a study of CD8 T cells in Susac syndrome. Notes on the study in general: In its TCR sequencing and HLA analysis, the study acknowledged that the number of individuals was relatively small.

CDR1 is MNHEY, CDR2 SVGAGI, per germline. CDR3 length: 13 residues. The V and J ends lost 5 bases and 9 bases, in that order; junction bases with no gene match: 9. With random hexamers, roughly 0.45 to 1 ug RNA was reverse transcribed. Multiplex PCR with immunoSEQ amplified the TCR beta CDR3 across 54 Vbeta and 13 Jbeta. TCRdb independently ran MiXCR on the immunoSEQ multiplex PCR reads; one entry per CDR3 protein. This table has some 170,000 distinct CDR3 sequences, roughly 94% appearing once. The patients serving as multiple sclerosis controls were treatment-naive. They had stable or active relapsing-remitting disease and fulfilled revised McDonald criteria. TEMRA cells were FACS-enriched, while CD8+ and CD4+ T cells were negatively isolated. This clonotype was observed once. Its antigen is currently unknown.

The sequence derives from a human donor with multiple sclerosis. Sequenced: CD4+ T cells from PBMCs. The chain carries TRBV6-5 and TRBJ2-7; 8 positions match TRBD1. This CDR3 reads CASSIYRGMRQYF. The CDR3 DNA reads TGTGCCAGCAGTATCTACAGGGGGATGAGGCAGTACTTC.